Presented here are 31 T cell receptor beta chains from one specimen sequenced in a study of blood T cell repertoires in COVID-19. TCRdb's table, derived via immunoSEQ multiplex PCR, lists solely in-frame clones and lacks some. In the table there are about 150,000 clones, roughly 72% of which are singletons. Sequencing used peripheral blood. The receptors were sampled from a woman older than 75 with acute or convalescent COVID-19.

This clone was seen a few times. The chain links TRBV19 to TRBJ1-1; 9 bases align to TRBD1. This CDR3 is 15 amino acids long. Germline assignment: CDR1 LNHDA and CDR2 SQIVND (reference sequence). Trimming took 4 bases from V and 2 from J; bases not matched to a gene: 5. The CDR3 region has the DNA TGTGCCAGTAGTAAAAGGGACAGGGAAAACACTGAAGCTTTCTTT. Translated: CASSKRDRENTEAFF.

This clone appeared a few times. This sequence joins TRBV9 and TRBJ1-3, with D uncertain. The CDR3 sequence is 13 residues long. From germline, CDR1 is SGDLS and CDR2 YYNGEE. The V end was cut by 4 bases, the J end by 4 bases, with 9 bases between. The CDR3 reads CASSSHQGNTIYF. The CDR3 nucleotides are TGTGCCAGCAGCTCCCACCAGGGAAACACCATATATTTT.

The chain uses TRBV5-1 and TRBJ1-5, with a possible D match to TRBD1 (5 bases). The CDR3 spans 14 residues. V was pared by 2 bases and J by 4 bases, with 10 bases between. Germline CDR1 reads SGHRS; CDR2 reads YFSETQ. The CDR3 loop is CASSFDSGNQPQHF. CDR3 sequence (DNA): TGCGCCAGCAGCTTTGACAGTGGGAATCAGCCCCAGCATTTT.

This sequence joins TRBV2 and TRBJ2-3; no clear D. V lost 8 bases, J lost 6 bases, and 12 bases lay in between. Per germline, CDR1 SNHLY and CDR2 FYNNEI. This CDR3 is 12 amino acids long. CDR3 loop: CASGLNLDTQYF. The CDR3 bases are TGTGCCAGCGGGCTAAACTTGGATACGCAGTATTTT.

The V and J genes are TRBV2 and TRBJ1-4, with D tentatively TRBD1 (5 bases). V lost 11 bases to trimming and J lost 4 bases, with 11 bases between them. The length of the CDR3 is 12 residues. Looked up from germline, CDR1 is SNHLY and CDR2 is FYNNEI. The CDR3 region is CAGNRRNEKLFF. The CDR3 bases are TGTGCCGGAAACAGGCGTAATGAAAAACTGTTTTTT.

The chain employs TRBV5-4 and TRBJ1-1, with no clear D. Per the germline V gene, CDR1 is SGHNT and CDR2 is YYREEE (reference sequence). V lost 0 bases, J lost 0 bases, and 9 bases lay in between. This CDR3 has 15 amino acids. CDR3 bases: TGTGCCAGCAGCTTGGATCAGACAATGAACACTGAAGCTTTCTTT. This gives the protein CASSLDQTMNTEAFF.

This clone was seen a handful of times. The chain uses TRBV28 and TRBJ1-1, with TRBD1 matching 7 bases. Germline V lookup: CDR1 MDHEN, CDR2 SYDVKM. This CDR3 has 13 amino acids. The V and J ends lost 7 bases and 1 base, in that order; junction bases with no gene match: 3. The CDR3 region is CASTYRGNTEAFF. CDR3 bases: TGTGCCAGCACTTACAGGGGGAACACTGAAGCTTTCTTT.

This clone was picked up a small number of times. This CDR3 reads CASSQDLPGAGYGYTF. The CDR3, as DNA: TGTGCCAGCAGCCAAGATCTTCCAGGGGCTGGCTATGGCTACACCTTC. This chain joins TRBV3-1 (or the pseudogene TRBV3-2) and TRBJ1-2; D may be TRBD1 (6 bases). V was shortened by 0 bases and J by 4 bases, with 15 bases between the two germline ends. Germline V gene lookup returns CDR1 LGHDT and CDR2 YNNKEL (reference sequence). The CDR3 runs to 16 residues.

The V call is TRBV11-2, the J call TRBJ1-1, with 8 positions matching TRBD1. Germline CDR1 is SGHAT and CDR2 is FQNNGV. The CDR3 consists of 19 residues. V lost 2 bases, J lost 0 bases, and 14 bases stayed unmatched. The chain's CDR3 is CASSLLPTRDRPLNTEAFF. In DNA, the CDR3 is TGTGCCAGCAGCTTACTGCCCACGCGGGACAGGCCGTTGAACACTGAAGCTTTCTTT.

This sequence joins TRBV5-1 and TRBJ2-2; D not resolved. Trimming shortened V by 0 bases and J by 4 bases, and 16 bases separated the two germline ends. Germline CDR1 reads SGHRS; CDR2 reads YFSETQ. The CDR3 loop spans 17 amino acids. CDR3 nucleotides: TGCGCCAGCAGCTTGGCAGCCTCTTATCGGGTCACCGGGGAGCTGTTTTTT. It codes for CASSLAASYRVTGELFF.

The chain employs TRBV6-1 and TRBJ2-2, with a possible D match to TRBD2 (6 bases). This CDR3 spans 17 amino acids. Trimming pared 2 bases from V and 4 bases from J, leaving 17 bases between. Germline assignment: CDR1 MNHNS and CDR2 SASEGT. The CDR3 reads CASSEPFTGVVTGELFF. DNA of the CDR3: TGTGCCAGCAGTGAACCATTTACGGGAGTGGTCACCGGGGAGCTGTTTTTT.

This chain joins TRBV5-4 and TRBJ1-2; possibly TRBD1 for D (6 bases). The CDR3 has 14 amino acids. The ends were cut back, 4 bases at V and 3 bases at J, with 13 bases in the middle. The V gene's germline CDR1 is SGHNT and CDR2 YYREEE (reference sequence). The CDR3 sequence: CASSVPTGDYGYTF. CDR3 nucleotides: TGTGCCAGCAGCGTCCCGACAGGCGACTATGGCTACACCTTC.

This chain uses TRBV6-5 with TRBJ2-1, with TRBD2 identical over 8 bases. The germline CDR1 and CDR2 sequences are MNHEY and SVGAGI. The V gene end was trimmed by 0 bases and the J gene end by 9 bases; junction bases not matched to a gene: 10. This CDR3 has 16 amino acids. CDR3 sequence reads: CASSYSIRGGLGEQFF. In nucleotides, the CDR3 is TGTGCCAGCAGTTACTCGATACGGGGGGGCCTAGGTGAGCAGTTCTTC.

V gene TRBV5-1 combines with J gene TRBJ2-7; TRBD2 matches at 8 bases. This CDR3 is 14 amino acids long. J gave up 1 base and V 5 bases, and 5 bases lay outside the gene matches. Germline CDR1 and CDR2: SGHRS and YFSETQ. The CDR3 reads CASRMGLGSYEQYF. Written as DNA, the CDR3 is TGCGCCAGCAGGATGGGACTAGGGTCCTACGAGCAGTACTTC.

In this sample, this clone turned up once. The genes are TRBV6-6 and TRBJ1-1, with 8 positions matching TRBD1. Germline V gene lookup returns CDR1 MNHNY and CDR2 SVGAGI (reference sequence). The V gene end was trimmed by 5 bases and the J gene end by 0 bases; junction bases not matched to a gene: 11. The CDR3 covers 17 residues. The CDR3 DNA is TGTGCCAGCAGTCCAGGACAGGGTTTACACATGAACACTGAAGCTTTCTTT. This gives the protein CASSPGQGLHMNTEAFF.

V and J are TRBV9 and TRBJ1-1, with D possibly matching TRBD1 (6 bases). CDR1 and CDR2 from the germline V gene are SGDLS and YYNGEE. Trimming removed 2 bases from V and 0 bases from J, with 11 bases in between. The length of the CDR3 is 15 residues. This CDR3 is CASSVRQDMNTEAFF. In DNA, the CDR3 is TGTGCCAGCAGCGTTAGACAGGACATGAACACTGAAGCTTTCTTT.

The chain links TRBV19 to TRBJ2-1, with D maybe TRBD2 (5 bases). Trimming pared 7 bases from V and 3 bases from J, leaving 13 bases between. The CDR3 runs to 14 residues. Germline CDR1 reads LNHDA; CDR2 reads SQIVND (reference sequence). CDR3 protein: CASTQRASYNEQFF. The CDR3 DNA follows: TGTGCCAGTACGCAGAGGGCCAGCTACAATGAGCAGTTCTTC.

The chain recombines TRBV7-9 with TRBJ2-7, with a weak D call TRBD2 (5 bases). This CDR3 has 13 amino acids. From germline, CDR1 is SEHNR and CDR2 FQNEAQ (reference sequence). V lost 7 bases and J lost 0, with 10 bases in between. The CDR3 loop reads CASTATNSYEQYF. The CDR3 bases are TGTGCCAGCACCGCGACTAACTCCTACGAGCAGTACTTC.

This clone has only a few counts. V gene TRBV6-5 combines with J gene TRBJ2-7, with D tentatively TRBD2 (6 bases). The CDR3 loop spans 13 amino acids. Looked up from germline, CDR1 is MNHEY and CDR2 is SVGAGI. The CDR3 DNA is TGTGCTACAAAGCGCGGGACCAGCTACGAGCAGTACTTC. Translated, it gives CATKRGTSYEQYF.

The V and J genes are TRBV5-4 and TRBJ2-3; 7 bases are shared with TRBD2. The CDR3 contains 16 residues. Germline V CDR1 and CDR2: SGHNT, YYREEE (reference sequence). J lost 4 bases, V lost 2 bases, and 10 bases had no gene match. The chain's CDR3 is CASSFQRELGADTQYF. DNA of the CDR3: TGTGCCAGCAGCTTTCAGCGGGAACTAGGCGCAGATACGCAGTATTTT.

The chain joins TRBV7-8 to TRBJ2-4, with D possibly being TRBD1 (5 bases). The germline CDR1 and CDR2 sequences are SGHVS and FQNEAQ. V dropped 3 bases and J dropped 2 bases, with 8 bases sitting between them. The CDR3 has 14 amino acids. The DNA for the CDR3 is TGTGCCAGCAGCTTGTGGGGCCCCAAAAACATTCAGTACTTC. Its translation is CASSLWGPKNIQYF.

This clone is a singleton in its sample. The CDR3 coding sequence is TGTGCCAGCAGGACCCGGGACAGCCAGACTAACTATGGCTACACCTTC. As protein: CASRTRDSQTNYGYTF. The genes are TRBV7-2 and TRBJ1-2; 7 bases match TRBD1. The CDR3 extends over 16 amino acids. CDR1 and CDR2 from the germline V gene are SGHTA and FQGNSA. V lost 6 bases, J lost 0 bases, and 10 bases stayed unmatched.

This clone occurred a few times. This chain connects TRBV7-9 to TRBJ2-7; 14 bases align to TRBD2. This CDR3 comprises 15 residues. Trimming removed 5 bases from V and 7 bases from J; junction bases left unmatched: 7. In germline, CDR1 is SEHNR, CDR2 FQNEAQ (reference sequence). CDR3 protein: CASSDGTSGSGEQYF. As DNA, the CDR3 is TGTGCCAGCAGCGATGGGACTAGCGGGAGTGGTGAGCAGTACTTC.

The gene calls are TRBV6-5 and TRBJ1-3; a possible D gene is TRBD1 (6 bases). Trimming stripped 4 bases from V and 0 bases from J, with 13 bases between. CDR3 length equals 16 residues. In germline, CDR1 is MNHEY, CDR2 SVGAGI. This CDR3 is CASSFLGQSSGNTIYF. The CDR3 DNA reads TGTGCCAGCAGTTTCTTAGGACAGAGCTCTGGAAACACCATATATTTT.

The V call is TRBV30, the J call TRBJ1-1; D is perhaps TRBD1 (6 bases). The CDR3 loop spans 13 amino acids. Trimming pared 3 bases from V and 5 bases from J, leaving 13 bases between. Germline CDR1 and CDR2: GTSNPN and SVGIG (reference sequence). The CDR3: CAWSEDSRTEAFF. The CDR3 DNA reads as TGTGCCTGGAGCGAGGACAGTAGGACTGAAGCTTTCTTT.

The chain couples TRBV6-2 or TRBV6-3 to TRBJ2-3, with TRBD2 identical over 8 bases. V lost 5 bases, J lost 0 bases, and 7 bases stayed unmatched. The CDR3 contains 16 residues. The germline CDR1 and CDR2 sequences are MNHEY and SVGEGT. Here the CDR3 reads CASSPYSGASTDTQYF. The CDR3 region has the DNA TGTGCCAGCAGTCCGTATAGCGGGGCTAGCACAGATACGCAGTATTTT.

The CDR3 DNA follows: TGTGCCAGCAGTCGAGAGCGCACGAACACTGAAGCTTTCTTT. It specifies CASSRERTNTEAFF. V is TRBV27 and J is TRBJ1-1; D gene uncertain. Germline CDR1 reads MNHEY; CDR2 reads SMNVEV (reference sequence). Trimming removed 5 bases from V and 1 base from J, with 11 bases in between. CDR3 length equals 14 residues.

This chain links TRBV15 with TRBJ2-7, with a weak D call TRBD2 (6 bases). The CDR3 sequence is 15 residues long. V dropped 1 base and J dropped 6 bases, with 16 bases sitting between them. Germline loops: CDR1 LNHNV, CDR2 YYDKDF (reference sequence). CDR3 DNA sequence: TGTGCCACCAGCAGAGGCGGAGGGGCTAGTGGCGAGCAGTACTTC. Its protein product is CATSRGGGASGEQYF.

This clone was found many times. The rearrangement uses TRBV5-1 and TRBJ2-2; 8 nucleotides match TRBD2. CDR3 length: 16 residues. With V trimmed by 0 bases and J by 2 bases, 3 bases remained unmatched. Germline CDR1 and CDR2: SGHRS and YFSETQ. The CDR3 here is CASSLEAGANTGELFF. CDR3 DNA sequence: TGCGCCAGCAGCTTGGAAGCGGGAGCTAACACCGGGGAGCTGTTTTTT.

The V and J genes are TRBV30 and TRBJ2-2; 7 bases match TRBD2. The CDR3 is 16 amino acids. With V trimmed by 1 base and J by 2 bases, 7 bases remained unmatched. Germline V CDR1 and CDR2: GTSNPN, SVGIG (reference sequence). The CDR3 region is CAWSGGGVGNTGELFF. The DNA for the CDR3 is TGTGCCTGGAGTGGGGGAGGGGTTGGAAACACCGGGGAGCTGTTTTTT.

V gene TRBV11-2 combines with J gene TRBJ2-2; 7 bases are shared with TRBD2. With V trimmed by 3 bases and J by 5 bases, 9 bases remained unmatched. Germline CDR1 SGHAT, CDR2 FQNNGV. The CDR3 totals 16 residues. The CDR3 DNA sequence: TGTGCCAGCAGCTTTATAAGCGGGGCCTCTACCGGGGAGCTGTTTTTT. Protein sequence: CASSFISGASTGELFF.